This TCR beta chain was sequenced for a study of identical twins. Study-level points and caveats: Analyses of zero insertions could be partly confounded by invariant MAIT and iNKT cells. Insertions ran lower in abundant cord blood beta clonotypes, though not in memory repertoires.

This CDR3 region has 15 residues. The V segment lost 7 bases and the J segment 0 bases; nucleotides outside the gene matches: 7. CDR1 and CDR2 (germline): SGHVS, FNYEAQ. This clonotype was recorded a few times. Its antigen is currently unknown. TCRdb passed the 5' RACE reads through MiXCR, listing each CDR3 protein once. The data show 1.5 million to 2 million distinct CDR3 sequences, about 32% seen once. The material sequenced was cord blood. J is TRBJ2-3 and V is TRBV7-6, with 7 bases identical to TRBD2. The sequence derives from a newborn girl in good health. Here the CDR3 DNA reads TGTGCCAGCATGGGGGGGTCTTTAAGCACAGATACGCAGTATTTT. It specifies CASMGGSLSTDTQYF.